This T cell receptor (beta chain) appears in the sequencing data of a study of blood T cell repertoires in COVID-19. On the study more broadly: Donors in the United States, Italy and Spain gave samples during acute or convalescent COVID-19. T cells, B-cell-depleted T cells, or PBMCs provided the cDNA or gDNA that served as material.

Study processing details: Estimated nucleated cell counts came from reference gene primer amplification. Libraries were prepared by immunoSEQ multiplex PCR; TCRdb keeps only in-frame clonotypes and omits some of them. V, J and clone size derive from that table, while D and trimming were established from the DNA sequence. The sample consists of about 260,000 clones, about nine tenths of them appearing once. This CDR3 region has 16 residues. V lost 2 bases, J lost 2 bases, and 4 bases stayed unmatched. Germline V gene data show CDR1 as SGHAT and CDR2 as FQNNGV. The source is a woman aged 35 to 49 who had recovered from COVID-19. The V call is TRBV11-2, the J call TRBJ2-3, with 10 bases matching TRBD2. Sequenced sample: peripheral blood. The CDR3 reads CASSLRLAGVTDTQYF. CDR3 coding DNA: TGTGCCAGCAGCTTACGCCTAGCGGGAGTCACAGATACGCAGTATTTT.